This TCR beta chain appears in the sequencing data of a study of T cell responses to AZD1222 COVID-19 vaccine. Findings and caveats of the study: As reported, nearly half of all spike-specific TCRs target variant regions that are unmutated.

With respect to this clone: The antigen remains unidentified.

Measured with immunoSEQ multiplex PCR; TCRdb has only the in-frame clones, and not every one. The data show around 100,000 clones, with about 89% seen just once and less than 4% held by the top ten. The sequences come from peripheral blood, collected 28 days after the second dose of the MenACWY control vaccine. The sequence came from an adult who received the MenACWY meningococcal vaccine as a control.

CDR3 in DNA: TGCAGTGCTAGTGGGGGGGCATCTCAGAGCTCCTACAATGAGCAGTTCTTC. This gives the protein CSASGGASQSSYNEQFF. The chain is built from TRBV20-1 and TRBJ2-1, with D maybe TRBD2 (7 bases). The CDR3 consists of 17 residues. V lost 3 bases to trimming and J lost 0 bases, with 18 bases between them. Germline values: CDR1 DFQATT, CDR2 SNEGSKA (reference sequence).